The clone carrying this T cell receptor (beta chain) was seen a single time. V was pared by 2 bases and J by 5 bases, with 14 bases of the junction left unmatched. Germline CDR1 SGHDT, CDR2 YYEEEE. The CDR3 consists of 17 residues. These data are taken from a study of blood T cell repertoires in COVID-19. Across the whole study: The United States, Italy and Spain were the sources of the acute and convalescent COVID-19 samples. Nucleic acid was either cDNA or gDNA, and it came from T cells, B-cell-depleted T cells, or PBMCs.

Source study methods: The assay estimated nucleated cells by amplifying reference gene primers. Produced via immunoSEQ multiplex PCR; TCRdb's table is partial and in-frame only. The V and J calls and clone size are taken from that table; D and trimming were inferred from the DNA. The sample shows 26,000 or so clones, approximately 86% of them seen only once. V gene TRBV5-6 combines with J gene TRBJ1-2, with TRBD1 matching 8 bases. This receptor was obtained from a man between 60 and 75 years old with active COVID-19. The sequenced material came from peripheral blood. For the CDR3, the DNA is TGTGCCAGCAGCTTTGGGTTTCAGGGGGCCGGCCCTTATGGCTACACCTTC. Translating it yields CASSFGFQGAGPYGYTF. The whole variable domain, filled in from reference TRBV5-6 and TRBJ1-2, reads DAGVTQSPTHLIKTRGQQVTLRCSPKSGHDTVSWYQQALGQGPQFIFQYYEEEERQRGNFPDRFSGHQFPNYSSELNVNALLLGDSALYLCASSFGFQGAGPYGYTFGSGTRLTVV.